This T cell receptor (beta chain) is from a study of CD8 T cells in Susac syndrome. Broader study findings: As the study acknowledged, the number of individuals in its TCR sequencing and HLA analysis was relatively small.

RNA amounts of about 0.5 to 1 ug underwent reverse transcription with random hexamers. The authors amplified TCR beta CDR3 across 54 Vbeta and 13 Jbeta using immunoSEQ multiplex PCR. TCRdb fed the immunoSEQ multiplex PCR reads into MiXCR, producing one record per CDR3 protein. The sample lists 150,000 to 200,000 distinct CDR3 sequences, over 85% occurring once. TCR beta sequencing was performed on blood CD8+ and CD4+ T cells. Negative isolation was applied to CD8+ and CD4+ T cells, and FACS enrichment was applied to TEMRA cells. The CDR3 has 14 amino acids. Trimming pared 4 bases from V and 2 bases from J, leaving 11 bases between. From germline, CDR1 is SQVTM and CDR2 ANQGSEA. Of note for this clonotype: Antigen: not known.

What was sequenced was CD4+ T cells from PBMCs. This clonotype was obtained from a human donor in good health. The rearrangement links TRBV29-1 to TRBJ2-2, with a tentative D call TRBD1 (5 bases). This chain's CDR3 is CSVGSRVNTGELFF. CDR3 sequence (DNA): TGCAGCGTTGGGTCCAGGGTTAACACCGGGGAGCTGTTTTTT.